This T cell receptor (beta chain) was recorded in a study of blood T cell repertoires in COVID-19. For the study at large: Whether acute or convalescent, the COVID-19 samples came from the United States, Italy and Spain.

This clone was counted between two and nine times. Original methodology: By means of reference gene primer amplification, nucleated cell counts were estimated. Profiled with immunoSEQ multiplex PCR; TCRdb holds only in-frame clones, not every one. The V and J calls and the clone size are those of that table, but D and trimming were determined from the DNA. The sample consists of 200,000 to 250,000 clones, about nine tenths of them appearing once. Participant-reported clinical history was the basis for cohort assignment. The V gene's germline CDR1 is SGDLS and CDR2 YYNGEE. V lost 4 bases, J lost 7 bases, and 7 bases stayed unmatched. The CDR3 covers 15 residues.

The chain has TRBV9 and TRBJ1-5, with 11 bases fitting TRBD1. The sample consisted of PBMCs or T cells enriched from blood (not recorded which). The clonotype comes from a woman in her thirties or forties with acute COVID-19. CDR3 amino acids: CASSTGTGGNQPQHF. Here the CDR3 DNA reads TGTGCCAGCAGCACTGGGACAGGGGGAAACCAGCCCCAGCATTTT.